The rows below give T cell receptor beta chains drawn from one sample of a study of T cells in Graves' hyperthyroidism and ophthalmopathy. TCRdb redid the calling of the multiplex PCR reads with MiXCR, one entry per CDR3 protein. The profile shows 540,000 or so distinct CDR3 sequences, around 46% of them singletons. Sequencing used peripheral blood or thyroid tissue (not recorded which). The receptors derive from an adult woman with Graves' disease, either hyperthyroidism or ophthalmopathy (not recorded which). The CDR3 runs from the conserved cysteine through the conserved F or W. Each record gives: clone size, J gene, V gene, D gene, CDR3 protein, CDR3 DNA. A D gene is named only where the DNA matches it firmly. Clone sizes are given selectively: once, few, many, or a class where the clone is expanded.

- TRBJ2-6 TRBV4-1 - CASSQDRANVLTF TGCGCCAGCAGCCAAGATAGGGCCAACGTCCTGACTTTC
many TRBJ1-1 TRBV2 - CASSRGGTYTEAFF TGTGCCAGCAGTAGGGGGGGGACATACACTGAAGCTTTCTTT
- TRBJ2-7 TRBV7-2 - CASSQDPRQHASYEQYF TGTGCCAGCAGCCAAGATCCGCGGCAGCATGCCTCCTACGAGCAGTACTTC
- TRBJ2-5 TRBV7-2 TRBD1 CASSLRQGAGLETQYF TGTGCCAGCAGCCTAAGACAGGGGGCAGGGTTAGAGACCCAGTACTTC
- TRBJ1-2 TRBV9 - CASSEGHSGYTF TGTGCCAGCAGCGAGGGACATTCGGGCTACACCTTC
- TRBJ1-5 TRBV6-5 - CASSPNQGPDQPQHF TGTGCCAGCAGTCCGAACCAGGGCCCCGATCAGCCCCAGCATTTT
many TRBJ1-3 TRBV4-1 TRBD1 CASSAQGKRNTIYF TGCGCCAGCAGCGCACAGGGGAAAAGAAACACCATATATTTT
many TRBJ2-2 TRBV13 TRBD2 CASSASLAGVRNTGELFF TGTGCCAGCAGCGCCTCACTAGCGGGAGTTAGGAACACCGGGGAGCTGTTTTTT
many TRBJ1-1 TRBV11-2 - CASSFTGTEAFF TGTGCCAGCAGCTTTACGGGCACTGAAGCTTTCTTT
- TRBJ2-2 TRBV4-1 TRBD1 CASSQGNRGLTGELFF TGTGCCAGCAGCCAAGGCAACAGGGGGCTTACCGGGGAGCTGTTTTTT
few TRBJ2-5 TRBV7-9 TRBD2 CASSSVTSGAETQYF TGTGCCAGCAGTTCGGTGACTAGCGGTGCAGAGACCCAGTACTTC
- TRBJ2-7 TRBV29-1 TRBD2 CSVRGLAGDPEQYF TGCAGCGTCCGGGGACTAGCGGGAGACCCAGAGCAGTACTTC
- TRBJ1-1 TRBV2 - CASVTYTEAFF TGTGCCAGCGTTACTTACACTGAAGCTTTCTTT
- TRBJ1-5 TRBV24-1 TRBD1 CATSDAGQGTRQPQPF TGTGCCACCAGTGATGCCGGACAGGGGACGCGTCAGCCCCAGCCTTTT
many TRBJ2-7 TRBV9 TRBD2 CASSVASGSEQYF TGTGCCAGCAGCGTAGCTAGCGGGAGTGAGCAGTACTTC